This T cell receptor (beta chain) emerged from a study of shared clonotypes between healthy human individuals. Trimming took 3 bases from V and 2 from J; bases not matched to a gene: 14. Germline V lookup: CDR1 SGHRS, CDR2 YFSETQ. The CDR3 extends over 19 amino acids. Some clones are missing from TCRdb's copy, which holds only in-frame ones; the method was immunoSEQ multiplex PCR. The sample comprises some 2,000,000 clones, 85% to 95% of which are singletons, and 0.13% rests with the top ten. The receptor was isolated from a man between 18 and 35 years old in good health. The material sequenced was naive CD4+ T cells sorted from blood. Documented subset: CD45RA+ positively selected. This sequence joins TRBV5-1 and TRBJ2-3, with TRBD2 identical over 11 bases. This chain's CDR3 is CASSSTPLVLAGDTDTQYF. The CDR3 DNA is TGCGCCAGCAGCTCAACCCCCCTGGTACTAGCGGGGGACACAGATACGCAGTATTTT.